The clone carrying this TCR beta chain was detected only a few times. V was pared by 2 bases and J by 1 base, with 9 bases between. This CDR3 spans 14 amino acids. CDR1 and CDR2 (germline): SGDLS, YYNGEE. Lesional scalp punch biopsies and peripheral blood were collected from alopecia areata patients. The sequencing template was cDNA reverse transcribed from extracted RNA. Generated by immunoSEQ multiplex PCR, the TCRdb table keeps only in-frame clones and is missing some. The data contain about 200,000 clones, roughly 57% of them singletons. The data derive from a study of CD8+ T cells in alopecia areata. Study in general: Treated patients swallowed 5 to 10 mg of oral tofacitinib twice daily. The tofacitinib course ran for 6 to 18 months and was followed by 6 months off drug.

The rearrangement joins TRBV9 to TRBJ1-2, with unresolved D. This receptor was identified in a human donor with alopecia areata. The sample here was CD4+ T cells sorted from blood, taken at week 0. The CDR3 is CASSVASYNYGYTF. For the CDR3, the DNA is TGTGCCAGCAGCGTTGCCTCGTATAACTATGGCTACACCTTC.